Included here is one T cell receptor beta chain sequence, with context. This sample is part of a study of shared clonotypes between healthy human individuals. The CDR3 is 15 residues long. Looked up from germline, CDR1 is SGDLS and CDR2 is YYNGEE. Trimming cost V 4 bases and J 0 bases, with 11 bases left between them. Roughly 33,000 T cell genomes, or 200 ng DNA, went into the sorted-subset replicate PCRs. Here immunoSEQ multiplex PCR was the method, and the copy in TCRdb shows in-frame clones only, minus some. In the table there are fewer than 800,000 clones, 92% of which are singletons. Selected positively for CCR7 and CD45RO-negative, naive CD8 cells excluded terminally differentiated effector memory CD45RA+ cells.

The TCR sequence derives from a man aged 25-40 years in good health. V usage is TRBV9 and J usage is TRBJ2-1; TRBD1 is a possible D gene (6 bases). The specimen was naive CD8+ T cells sorted from blood. CDR3 DNA: TGTGCCAGCAGCCGAGGGGGTAGCTCCTACAATGAGCAGTTCTTC. Encoded protein: CASSRGGSSYNEQFF.